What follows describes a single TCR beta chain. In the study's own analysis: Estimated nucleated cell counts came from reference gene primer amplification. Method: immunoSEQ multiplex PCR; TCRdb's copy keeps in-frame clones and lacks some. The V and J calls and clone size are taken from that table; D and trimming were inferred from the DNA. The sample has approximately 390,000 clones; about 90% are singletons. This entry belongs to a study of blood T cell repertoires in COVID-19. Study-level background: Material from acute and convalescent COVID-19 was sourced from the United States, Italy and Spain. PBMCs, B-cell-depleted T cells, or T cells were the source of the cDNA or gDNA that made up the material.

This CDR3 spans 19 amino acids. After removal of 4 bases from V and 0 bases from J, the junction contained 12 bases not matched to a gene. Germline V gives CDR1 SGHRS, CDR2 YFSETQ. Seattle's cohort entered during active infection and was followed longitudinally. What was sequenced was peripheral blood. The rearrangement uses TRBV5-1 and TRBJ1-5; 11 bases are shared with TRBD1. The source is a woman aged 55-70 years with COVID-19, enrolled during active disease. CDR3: CASSAGTGGSGGSNQPQHF. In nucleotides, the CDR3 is TGCGCCAGCAGCGCTGGGACAGGGGGTTCTGGTGGTAGCAATCAGCCCCAGCATTTT.